This entry lists 3 T cell receptor beta chains sequenced from one sample in a study of blood T cell repertoires in COVID-19 (dated by TCRdb to the early 2020s). The library was obtained by the immunoSEQ multiplex PCR assay. Entries here come from immuneACCESS through TCRdb and include only in-frame sequences with V and J called. Some clones fail to appear in such tables; in the studies checked, an unresolved V gene covers under half of the shortfall, and the cause of the remainder is unknown. This sample lists a few hundred thousand clones; about 87% were detected once. The ten largest clones represent about 5% of the sample. Material for sequencing was PBMCs or T cells enriched from blood (not recorded which). Receptors originate from a man aged 25 to 45 who had recovered from COVID-19.

V gene TRBV28 combines with J gene TRBJ2-3; 8 bases align to TRBD2. CDR1 MDHEN and CDR2 SYDVKM come from the germline V gene. After removal of 4 bases from V and 2 bases from J, the junction contained 8 bases not matched to a gene. The CDR3 extends over 16 amino acids. The CDR3 DNA is TGTGCCAGCAGTTATGAGAGCGGGGGTGTCACAGATACGCAGTATTTT. This codes for CASSYESGGVTDTQYF.

The chain recombines TRBV19 with TRBJ2-1; 8 bases agree with TRBD2. This CDR3 region has 17 residues. V gave up 5 bases and J gave up 6 bases; unmatched junction bases: 15. Germline values: CDR1 LNHDA, CDR2 SQIVND (reference sequence). This CDR3 reads CASSVGGGNRMGNEQFF. The CDR3 DNA is TGTGCCAGTAGTGTCGGGGGGGGGAATCGTATGGGCAATGAGCAGTTCTTC.

The V gene is TRBV7-2, the J gene TRBJ2-7, with TRBD1 matching 9 bases. CDR3 length: 13 residues. J lost 3 bases, V lost 3 bases, and 0 bases had no gene match. The germline gives CDR1 SGHTA, CDR2 FQGNSA. This chain's CDR3 is CASSLTGGYEQYF. The CDR3 coding sequence is TGTGCCAGCAGCTTGACAGGGGGCTACGAGCAGTACTTC.